In this sample, the clone carrying this TCR beta chain turned up many times. What it binds is unknown. The sample is drawn from a study of response to subunit inactivated influenza vaccine. Study-level findings and limits: T cells newly recruited by each seasonal influenza vaccination are few, the authors suggested.

Trimming took off 5 bases at V and 4 bases at J, with 11 bases between the two ends. Germline V gene lookup returns CDR1 MGHDK and CDR2 SYGVNS. The CDR3 contains 13 residues. TCRdb redid the calling of the RT-PCR reads with MiXCR, one entry per CDR3 protein. The table lists around 570,000 distinct CDR3 sequences, about 8% of them singletons, with approximately 12% in the top ten. V and J are TRBV25-1 and TRBJ1-2, with D possibly being TRBD1 (6 bases). This TCR was sampled from a man between 45 and 75 years old who received an inactivated influenza vaccine. The sequencing used PBMCs from blood, collected roughly 24 months after vaccination. DNA for the CDR3: TGTGCCAGCAGTCCATCAGGGGCCTATGGCTACACCTTC. This sequence encodes CASSPSGAYGYTF.